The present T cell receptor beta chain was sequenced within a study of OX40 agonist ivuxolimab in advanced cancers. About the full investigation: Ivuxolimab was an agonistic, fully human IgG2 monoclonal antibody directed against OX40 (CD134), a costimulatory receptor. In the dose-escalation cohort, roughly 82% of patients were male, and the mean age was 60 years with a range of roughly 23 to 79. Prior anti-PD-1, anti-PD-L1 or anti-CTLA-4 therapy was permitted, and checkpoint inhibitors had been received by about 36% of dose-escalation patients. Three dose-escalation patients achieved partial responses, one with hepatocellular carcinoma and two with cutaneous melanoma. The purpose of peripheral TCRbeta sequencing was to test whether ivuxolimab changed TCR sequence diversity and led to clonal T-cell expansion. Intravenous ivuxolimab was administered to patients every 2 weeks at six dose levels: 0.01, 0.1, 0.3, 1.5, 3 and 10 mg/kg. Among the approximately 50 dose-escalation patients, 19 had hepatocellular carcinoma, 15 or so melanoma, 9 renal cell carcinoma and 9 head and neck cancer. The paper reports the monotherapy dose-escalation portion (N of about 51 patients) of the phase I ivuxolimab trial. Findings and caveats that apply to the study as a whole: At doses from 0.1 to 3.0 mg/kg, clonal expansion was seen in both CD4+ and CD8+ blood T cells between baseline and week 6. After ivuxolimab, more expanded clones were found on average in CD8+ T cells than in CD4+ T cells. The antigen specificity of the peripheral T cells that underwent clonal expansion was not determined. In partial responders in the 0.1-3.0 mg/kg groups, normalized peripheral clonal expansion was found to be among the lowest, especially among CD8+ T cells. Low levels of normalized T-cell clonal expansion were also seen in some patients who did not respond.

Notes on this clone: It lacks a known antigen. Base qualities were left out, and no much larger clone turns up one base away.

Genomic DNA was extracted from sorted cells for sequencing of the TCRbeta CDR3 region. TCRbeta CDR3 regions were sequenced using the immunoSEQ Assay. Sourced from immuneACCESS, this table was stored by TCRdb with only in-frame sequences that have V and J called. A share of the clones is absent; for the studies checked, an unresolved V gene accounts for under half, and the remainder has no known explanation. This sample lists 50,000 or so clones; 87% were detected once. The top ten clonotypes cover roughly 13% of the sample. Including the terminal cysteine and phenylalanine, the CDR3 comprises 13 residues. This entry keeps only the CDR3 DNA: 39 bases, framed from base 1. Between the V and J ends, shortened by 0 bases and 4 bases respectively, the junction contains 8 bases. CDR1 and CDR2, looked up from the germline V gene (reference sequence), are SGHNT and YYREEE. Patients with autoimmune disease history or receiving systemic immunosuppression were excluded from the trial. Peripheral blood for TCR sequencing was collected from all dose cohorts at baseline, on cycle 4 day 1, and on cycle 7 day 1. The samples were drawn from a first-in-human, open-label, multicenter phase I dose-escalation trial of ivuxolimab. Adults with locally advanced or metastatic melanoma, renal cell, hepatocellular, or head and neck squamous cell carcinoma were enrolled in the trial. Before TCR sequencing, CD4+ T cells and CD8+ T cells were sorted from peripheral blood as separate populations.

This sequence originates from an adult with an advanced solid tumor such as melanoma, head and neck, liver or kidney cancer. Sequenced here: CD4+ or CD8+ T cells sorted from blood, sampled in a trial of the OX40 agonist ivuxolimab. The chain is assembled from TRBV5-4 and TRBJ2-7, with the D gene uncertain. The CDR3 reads CASSLDGLYEQYF. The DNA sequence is TGTGCCAGCAGCTTGGATGGATTATACGAGCAGTACTTC.